A single sample gave rise to the 24 T cell receptor beta chains below, sequenced in a study of cytomegalovirus exposure and HLA in healthy donors. Amplification used 60 Vbeta primers and 13 Jbeta primers. Only in-frame clones appear in the TCRdb table, and some are missing; sequencing was by immunoSEQ multiplex PCR. The table lists 150,000 to 200,000 clones, roughly 68% of them singletons. The sequenced sample was PBMCs. Every receptor here comes from a woman between 25 and 40 years old in good health and CMV-seronegative.

This clone occurred a few times. The rearrangement uses TRBV6-6 and TRBJ1-2; TRBD1 aligns across 7 bases. The V gene end was trimmed by 3 bases and the J gene end by 8 bases; junction bases not matched to a gene: 12. The CDR3 sequence is 15 residues long. Looked up from germline, CDR1 is MNHNY and CDR2 is SVGAGI (reference sequence). In DNA form, the CDR3 reads TGTGCCAGCAGTTATCCCCAAAAAGGGGGCCCGGGCTACACCTTC. Translated: CASSYPQKGGPGYTF.

This chain uses TRBV7-2 with TRBJ1-3; D uncertain. Germline V gene lookup returns CDR1 SGHTA and CDR2 FQGNSA. The CDR3 spans 16 residues. Trimming shortened V by 5 bases and J by 4 bases, and 18 bases separated the two germline ends. For the CDR3, the DNA is TGTGCCAGCAGCCGGGAGGCTGGGTCGGAAGGAAACACCATATATTTT. Protein sequence: CASSREAGSEGNTIYF.

The DNA of the CDR3 is TGTGCCACCAAGCGGACAGCCATTTCCAATGAGCAGTTCTTC. Its protein is CATKRTAISNEQFF. The V and J genes are TRBV6-4 and TRBJ2-1; D may be TRBD1 (6 bases). CDR1 and CDR2 from the germline V gene are MRHNA and SNTAGT. V shed 10 bases and J shed 6 bases, with 19 bases lying between them. The CDR3 totals 14 residues.

Regarding this clone: The junction differs from germline at one of its ends, possibly a read error. This same CDR3 is encoded by further DNA sequences in the sample. The gene calls are TRBV2 and TRBJ1-6, with a possible D match to TRBD1 (5 bases). This CDR3 comprises 14 residues. In germline, CDR1 is SNHLY, CDR2 FYNNEI. DNA for the CDR3: TGCGCCAGCAGTGACCACAGGAAAAATTCACCCCTCCACTTT. The encoded protein is CASSDHRKNSPLHF.

This clone rates as large. This chain joins TRBV7-3 and TRBJ2-1; 9 nucleotides line up with TRBD2. From germline, CDR1 is SGHTA and CDR2 FQGTGA. After removal of 5 bases from V and 10 bases from J, the junction contained 0 bases not matched to a gene. The CDR3 extends over 11 amino acids. The CDR3 region is CASSLAGEQFF. CDR3 sequence (DNA): TGTGCCAGCAGCCTAGCGGGGGAGCAGTTCTTC. The variable domain in full, with the rest retrieved from reference TRBV7-3 and TRBJ2-1, is GAGVSQTPSNKVTEKGKYVELRCDPISGHTALYWYRQSLGQGPEFLIYFQGTGAADDSGLPNDRFFAVRPEGSVSTLKIQRTERGDSAVYLCASSLAGEQFFGPGTRLTVL.

This clone was seen just once. The chain joins TRBV6-1 to TRBJ1-1, with 10 bases fitting TRBD1. V gave up 4 bases and J gave up 3 bases; unmatched junction bases: 5. The CDR3 contains 15 residues. Looked up from germline, CDR1 is MNHNS and CDR2 is SASEGT. CDR3 protein: CASSVLDRGDTEAFF. The CDR3 DNA follows: TGTGCCAGCAGTGTATTGGACAGGGGGGACACTGAAGCTTTCTTT.

The genes are TRBV29-1 and TRBJ1-2; 11 bases line up with TRBD1. This CDR3 has 13 residues. Trimming cost V 5 bases and J 7 bases; bases outside gene matches: 6. Germline CDR1 reads SQVTM; CDR2 reads ANQGSEA. CDR3 coding DNA: TGCAGCGTTCCGAGGACAGGGGGCCGTGGCTACACCTTC. It encodes CSVPRTGGRGYTF. The full variable domain, completed using reference TRBV29-1 and TRBJ1-2, is SAVISQKPSRDICQRGTSLTIQCQVDSQVTMMFWYRQQPGQSLTLIATANQGSEATYESGFVIDKFPISRPNLTFSTLTVSNMSPEDSSIYLCSVPRTGGRGYTFGSGTRLTVV.

This rearrangement joins TRBV5-1 to TRBJ2-5; 7 bases match TRBD1. Near its end, the DNA agrees better with TRBJ2-7, so the J call may be wrong. This CDR3 region has 16 residues. Germline V gene data show CDR1 as SGHRS and CDR2 as YFSETQ. CDR3 in DNA: TGCGCCAGCAGCTTCCCCCGACAGGGTGAACCCTACGAGCAGTACTTC. This translates into CASSFPRQGEPYEQYF.

The chain recombines TRBV29-1 with TRBJ1-1, with D uncertain. The CDR3 is 11 residues long. With 6 bases removed from V and 4 bases from J, the gap between germline ends came to 9 bases. Germline V gene sequence: CDR1 SQVTM, CDR2 ANQGSEA. The DNA for the CDR3 is TGCAGCGTCGGTGGTTCCACTGAAGCTTTCTTT. Translating it yields CSVGGSTEAFF.

V is TRBV23-1 and J is TRBJ2-1, with TRBD2 matching 14 bases. TRBV23-1 is an ORF, and what it does is uncertain. CDR3 size: 16 residues. With V trimmed by 3 bases and J by 7 bases, 5 bases remained unmatched. CDR3: CASSQGLAGVGNEQFF. CDR3 sequence (DNA): TGCGCCAGCAGTCAGGGACTAGCGGGAGTAGGGAATGAGCAGTTCTTC.

This sequence joins TRBV7-9 and TRBJ1-1; 7 bases line up with TRBD1. The CDR3 totals 14 residues. Trimming removed 1 base from V and 7 bases from J; junction bases left unmatched: 6. Germline V lookup: CDR1 SEHNR, CDR2 FQNEAQ (reference sequence). The DNA of the CDR3 is TGTGCCAGCAGCTTAGGTCTGGGACAGCATGAAGCTTTCTTT. Amino acids: CASSLGLGQHEAFF.

This CDR3 is CASWRTVGEQYF. CDR3 sequence (DNA): TGCGCCAGCTGGAGGACAGTCGGCGAGCAGTACTTC. The chain uses TRBV5-1 and TRBJ2-7, with a possible D match to TRBD1 (6 bases). CDR3 length: 12 residues. Germline V CDR1 and CDR2: SGHRS, YFSETQ. V lost 7 bases and J lost 6, with 14 bases in between. The entire variable domain, with the rest obtained from reference TRBV5-1 and TRBJ2-7, is as follows: KAGVTQTPRYLIKTRGQQVTLSCSPISGHRSVSWYQQTPGQGLQFLFEYFSETQRNKGNFPGRFSGRQFSNSRSEMNVSTLELGDSALYLCASWRTVGEQYFGPGTRLTVT.

The chain is built from TRBV7-6 and TRBJ1-1, with D possibly being TRBD1 (5 bases). The CDR3 is made up of 15 amino acids. Germline V CDR1 and CDR2: SGHVS, FNYEAQ. Trimming stripped 2 bases from V and 1 base from J, with 11 bases between. CDR3 amino acids: CASSLSQGPNTEAFF. The CDR3 DNA reads as TGTGCCAGCAGCTTATCCCAGGGCCCGAACACTGAAGCTTTCTTT. Combining the CDR3 with reference TRBV7-6 and TRBJ1-1 gives the whole variable domain GAGVSQSPRYKVTKRGQDVALRCDPISGHVSLYWYRQALGQGPEFLTYFNYEAQQDKSGLPNDRFSAERPEGSISTLTIQRTEQRDSAMYRCASSLSQGPNTEAFFGQGTRLTVV.

The rearrangement links TRBV18 to TRBJ1-2; 8 nucleotides match TRBD1. V trimming: 5 bases; J trimming: 0 bases; junction bases outside the gene matches: 8. There are 16 residues in the CDR3. The germline gives CDR1 KGHSH, CDR2 LQKENI. CDR3 sequence reads: CASSTGTGRSNYGYTF. The CDR3, as DNA: TGTGCCAGCTCAACCGGGACAGGCCGATCTAACTATGGCTACACCTTC.

This clone was seen once. The rearrangement links TRBV19 to TRBJ2-2; 13 bases match TRBD2. The V and J ends lost 4 bases and 4 bases, in that order; junction bases with no gene match: 3. Germline CDR1 reads LNHDA; CDR2 reads SQIVND (reference sequence). CDR3 length: 16 residues. The CDR3 sequence: CASSTGLAGPTGELFF. CDR3 bases: TGTGCCAGTAGTACGGGACTAGCGGGACCCACCGGGGAGCTGTTTTTT.

The J gene is TRBJ2-5, the V gene TRBV5-5, with TRBD1 matching over 7 bases. The V segment lost 6 bases and the J segment 2 bases; nucleotides outside the gene matches: 4. This CDR3 is 13 amino acids long. The V gene's germline CDR1 is SGHKS and CDR2 YYEKEE (reference sequence). The CDR3 region has the DNA TGTGCCAGCACCAAGACAGGGCAAGAGACCCAGTACTTC. Translation gives CASTKTGQETQYF.

The chain carries TRBV6-4 and TRBJ2-3; D possibly corresponds to TRBD2 (7 bases). Trimming stripped 0 bases from V and 5 bases from J, with 15 bases between. The CDR3 has 16 amino acids. Germline-derived CDR1 and CDR2 are MRHNA and SNTAGT. The CDR3 nucleotides read TGTGCCAGCAGTGACTCGTCCCCGGGGGGCGGAGATACGCAGTATTTT. Translated: CASSDSSPGGGDTQYF.

The V gene is TRBV7-2, the J gene TRBJ1-2; D call uncertain. Germline CDR1 reads SGHTA; CDR2 reads FQGNSA. V was pared by 1 base and J by 1 base, with 7 bases between. This CDR3 comprises 14 residues. The CDR3 region is CASSLVLSNYGYTF. CDR3 DNA sequence: TGTGCCAGCAGCTTAGTGCTCAGTAACTATGGCTACACCTTC.

The CDR3 is CASSLAKRGPYNEQFF. The CDR3, as DNA: TGCGCCAGCAGCTTGGCCAAGCGGGGGCCCTACAATGAGCAGTTCTTC. V gene TRBV5-1 combines with J gene TRBJ2-1, with TRBD2 matching over 8 bases. V was clipped by 0 bases and J by 2 bases; unmatched bases: 4. The CDR3 is made up of 16 amino acids. Germline loops: CDR1 SGHRS, CDR2 YFSETQ.

The V gene is TRBV7-2, the J gene TRBJ2-7; the D is unclear. The CDR3 is made up of 13 amino acids. Germline CDR1 and CDR2: SGHTA and FQGNSA. V was pared by 4 bases and J by 7 bases, with 14 bases between. CDR3 sequence reads: CASSYPNSREQYF. As DNA, the CDR3 is TGTGCCAGCAGCTACCCTAATTCGAGGGAGCAGTACTTC. The full variable domain, its missing parts supplied by reference TRBV7-2 and TRBJ2-7, is GAGVSQSPSNKVTEKGKDVELRCDPISGHTALYWYRQSLGQGLEFLIYFQGNSAPDKSGLPSDRFSAERTGGSVSTLTIQRTQQEDSAVYLCASSYPNSREQYFGPGTRLTVT.

This clone has a single count. The chain is built from TRBV10-2 and TRBJ2-2; 8 bases are shared with TRBD1. CDR3 size: 14 residues. J lost 7 bases, V lost 7 bases, and 8 bases had no gene match. CDR1 WSHSY and CDR2 SAAADI come from the germline V gene. The CDR3 DNA reads as TGCGCCAGCAAAAGGGCAGGGGGCGGCGGGGAGCTGTTTTTT. This codes for CASKRAGGGGELFF.

The chain recombines TRBV6-5 with TRBJ2-5; weak D call: TRBD1 (6 bases). The V end lost 5 bases, the J end lost 8 bases, and 12 bases lay between the germline ends. The CDR3 consists of 12 residues. Germline V gives CDR1 MNHEY, CDR2 SVGAGI. The CDR3 protein is CASSNNRETQYF. The CDR3 DNA is TGTGCCAGCAGTAACAACAGGGAAACCCAGTACTTC.

The chain has TRBV7-9 and TRBJ2-2; TRBD2 aligns across 8 bases. CDR1 SEHNR and CDR2 FQNEAQ come from the germline V gene (reference sequence). The V and J ends lost 4 bases and 9 bases, in that order; junction bases with no gene match: 10. The CDR3 length is 15 residues. The CDR3, as DNA: TGTGCCAGCAGCTCAACAACGGGGGGGGCCCGGGAGCTGTTTTTT. Its protein product is CASSSTTGGARELFF.

CDR3 bases: TGTGCCAGCAACCAACTGGGTTCGGGAGCTTTCTTT. This encodes CASNQLGSGAFF. This sequence joins TRBV2 and TRBJ1-1; no clear D. CDR1 is SNHLY and CDR2 is FYNNEI in the germline V gene. This CDR3 contains 12 residues. V was clipped by 7 bases and J by 10 bases, with 16 bases between them.